This section outlines one T cell receptor (beta chain) sequence together with its context. The CDR3 goes on 3 residues after the read ends, and that part is filled in from the germline J gene. Trimming at V came to 9 bases and at J to 8 bases, leaving 9 bases not matched to a gene. Per germline, CDR1 WNHNN and CDR2 SYGVQD (reference sequence). This CDR3 is 14 amino acids long. This sample was included in a study of T cells in women clearing cervical HPV infection. Sequencing was performed with immunoSEQ multiplex PCR; in TCRdb, only in-frame clones are kept and a portion is missing. Recorded for this sample: tens of thousands of clones.

The V and J genes are TRBV10-1 and TRBJ2-2, with TRBD1 matching 10 bases. What was sequenced was blood buffy coat. The clonotype comes from a woman aged 18 to 75 with a cervical HPV16 infection that either progressed to CIN3+ or cleared (not recorded which). The CDR3 reads CASSRQGAPGELFF. CDR3 DNA (partial): TGCGCCAGTAGTAGACAGGGGGCGCCGGGGGAG.